The sample holds many counts of the clone carrying this TCR beta chain. Its antigen is not known. cDNA was made from about 500 ng RNA using alpha and beta constant primers. Using multiplexing indices, alpha and beta chain libraries were generated apart by chain-specific third strand synthesis. Second strand DNA was synthesized using a primer at the SP2 site. TCRdb re-derived calls from the 5' RACE reads in MiXCR, one entry per CDR3 protein. Among under 11,000 distinct CDR3 sequences listed, 7% to 9% were seen once. These data come from a study of HIV-infected patients and healthy controls. Study observations and caveats: Healthy control repertoires had roughly threefold more distinct CDR3s than untreated HIV+ repertoires, and higher Shannon diversity. Eight alpha and eight beta V genes differed significantly in mean usage between HIV-infected patients and controls. MAIT alpha-chain CDR3s were frequent in healthy controls, depleted in HIV+.

The repertoire came from unfractionated whole blood and reflected all unsorted peripheral T cells. CDR3 length: 17 residues. CDR1 and CDR2 (germline): LGHNA, YNFKEQ. The V end was cut by 3 bases, the J end by 0 bases, with 15 bases between. The chain carries TRBV4-2 and TRBJ1-5; maybe TRBD1 (6 bases). This clonotype was obtained from an adult in good health. The sample was blood. The CDR3 here is CASSHTGGLYSNQPQHF. Written as DNA, the CDR3 is TGTGCCAGCAGCCATACCGGGGGCCTGTATAGCAATCAGCCCCAGCATTTT.